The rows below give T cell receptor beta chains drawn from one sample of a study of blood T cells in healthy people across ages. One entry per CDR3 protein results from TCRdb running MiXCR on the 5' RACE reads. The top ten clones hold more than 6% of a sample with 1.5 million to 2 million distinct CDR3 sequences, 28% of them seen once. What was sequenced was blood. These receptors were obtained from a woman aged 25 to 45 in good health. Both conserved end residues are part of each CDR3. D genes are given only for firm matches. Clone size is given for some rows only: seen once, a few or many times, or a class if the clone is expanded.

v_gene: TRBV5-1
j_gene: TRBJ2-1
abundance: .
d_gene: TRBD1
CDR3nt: TGCGCCAGCAGCCCGAGGGACAGTAACCTCAGAGGTGAGCAGTTCTTC
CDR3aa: CASSPRDSNLRGEQFF

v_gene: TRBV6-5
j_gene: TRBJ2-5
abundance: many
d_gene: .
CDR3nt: TGTGCCAGCACCACAACGCGGGACAGCCAAGAGACCCAGTACTTC
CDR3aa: CASTTTRDSQETQYF

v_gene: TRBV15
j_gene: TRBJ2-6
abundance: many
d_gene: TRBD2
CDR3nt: TGTGCCACCAGCAGAGATAGCGGGAGGGCCACTGGGGCCAACGTCCTGACTTTC
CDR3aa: CATSRDSGRATGANVLTF

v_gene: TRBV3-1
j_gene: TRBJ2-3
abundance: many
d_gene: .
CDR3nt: TGTGCCAGCAGCCAATCCCCGATCACAGATACGCAGTATTTT
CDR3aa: CASSQSPITDTQYF

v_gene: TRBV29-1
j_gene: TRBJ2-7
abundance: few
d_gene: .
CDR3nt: TGCAGCGTTGAATCAGGACAGAACTACGAGCAGTACTTC
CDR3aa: CSVESGQNYEQYF

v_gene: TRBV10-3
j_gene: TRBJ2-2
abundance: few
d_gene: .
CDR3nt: TGTGCCATCAGTCCGAGCGAGACCGGGGAGCTGTTTTTT
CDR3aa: CAISPSETGELFF

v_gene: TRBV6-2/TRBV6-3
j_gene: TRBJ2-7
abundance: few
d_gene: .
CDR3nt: TGTGCCAGCAGCCGGAGAGACAGGGTGAAGCGGGAGTGGTCTCCCGAGCAGTACTTC
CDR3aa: CASSRRDRVKREWSPEQYF

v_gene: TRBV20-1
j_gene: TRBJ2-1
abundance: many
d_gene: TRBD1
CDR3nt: TGCAGTGCTAACAACAGGGACAGGGGGCTTGGGGATGAGCAGTTCTTC
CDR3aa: CSANNRDRGLGDEQFF

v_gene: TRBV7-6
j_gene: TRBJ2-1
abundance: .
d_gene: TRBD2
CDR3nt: TGTGCCAGCAGCTTAGCCAGGCCTGGGCTAGCGGGAGGGCCGCCCAATGAGCAGTTCTTC
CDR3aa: CASSLARPGLAGGPPNEQFF

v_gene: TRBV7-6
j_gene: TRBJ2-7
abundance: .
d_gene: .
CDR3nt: TGTGCCAGCAGCTCCGACCACTCCTACGAGCAGTACTTC
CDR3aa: CASSSDHSYEQYF

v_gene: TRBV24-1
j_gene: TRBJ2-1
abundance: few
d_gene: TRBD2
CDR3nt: TGTGCCACCAGTGATTCTACCCTCGGGAGGTACAATGAGCAGTTCTTC
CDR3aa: CATSDSTLGRYNEQFF

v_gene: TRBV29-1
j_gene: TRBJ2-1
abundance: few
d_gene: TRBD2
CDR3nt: TGCAGCGTACTGACTAGCGGGAGAAACCACAATGAGCAGTTCTTC
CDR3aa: CSVLTSGRNHNEQFF

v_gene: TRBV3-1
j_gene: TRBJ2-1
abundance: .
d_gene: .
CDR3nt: TGTGCCAGCAACCCAGGATTTCCCCCCGAGCAGTTCTTC
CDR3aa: CASNPGFPPEQFF

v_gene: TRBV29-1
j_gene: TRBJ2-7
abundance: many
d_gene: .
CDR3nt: TGCAGCGCTGGAGGGCATTCCTACGAGCAGTACTTC
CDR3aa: CSAGGHSYEQYF

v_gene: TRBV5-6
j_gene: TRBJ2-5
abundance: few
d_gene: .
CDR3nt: TGTGCCAGCAGCCCCCGGGGCCCGAAAGAGACCCAGTACTTC
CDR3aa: CASSPRGPKETQYF

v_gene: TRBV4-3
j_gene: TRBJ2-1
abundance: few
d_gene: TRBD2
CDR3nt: TGCGCCAGCAGCCCCCATTCTGGACTAGCGGGAGTATGGGAGCAGTTCTTC
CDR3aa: CASSPHSGLAGVWEQFF

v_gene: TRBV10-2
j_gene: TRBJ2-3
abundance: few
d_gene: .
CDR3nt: TGCGCCAGCAGTCCTGGTGGCCTCAGCACAGATACGCAGTATTTT
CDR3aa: CASSPGGLSTDTQYF

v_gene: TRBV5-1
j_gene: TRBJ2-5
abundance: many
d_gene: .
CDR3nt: TGCGCCAGCTTTAGCCCTCCGCAAGAGACCCAGTACTTC
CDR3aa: CASFSPPQETQYF

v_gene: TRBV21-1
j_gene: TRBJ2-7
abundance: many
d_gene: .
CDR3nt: TGTGCCAGCGGCGGGACAGGGACCTACGAGCAGTACTTC
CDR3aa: CASGGTGTYEQYF

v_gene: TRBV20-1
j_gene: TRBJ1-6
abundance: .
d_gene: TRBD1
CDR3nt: TGCAGTGCTCGTGGGACAGTCAATTCACCCCTCCACTTT
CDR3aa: CSARGTVNSPLHF

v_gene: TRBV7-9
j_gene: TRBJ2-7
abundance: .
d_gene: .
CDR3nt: TGTGCCAGCAGCCCCCACCCAGGGCTAGTCTTCTACGAGCAGTACTTC
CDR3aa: CASSPHPGLVFYEQYF

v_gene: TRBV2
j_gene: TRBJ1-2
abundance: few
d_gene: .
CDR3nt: TGTGCCAGCAGTGAAGCTTTTAAGATGAACTATGGCTACACCTTC
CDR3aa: CASSEAFKMNYGYTF

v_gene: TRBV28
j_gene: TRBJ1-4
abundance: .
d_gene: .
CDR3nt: TGTGCCAGCAACTTGGGGGGTCCGGATGAAAAACTGTTTTTT
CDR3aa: CASNLGGPDEKLFF

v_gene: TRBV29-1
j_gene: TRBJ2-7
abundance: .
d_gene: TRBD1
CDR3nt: TGCAGCGTCGCCTTGGGACAGAAGAAATACGAGCAGTACTTC
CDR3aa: CSVALGQKKYEQYF

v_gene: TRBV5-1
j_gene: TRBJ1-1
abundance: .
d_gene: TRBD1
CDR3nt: TGCGCCAGCAGCATGGGACAGACACTAAACACTGAAGCTTTCTTT
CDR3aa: CASSMGQTLNTEAFF

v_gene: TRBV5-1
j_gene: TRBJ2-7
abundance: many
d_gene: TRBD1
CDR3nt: TGTGCCAGCAGCTTAGCTCCGGGACAGGGGGCTTACGAGCAGTACTTC
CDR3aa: CASSLAPGQGAYEQYF

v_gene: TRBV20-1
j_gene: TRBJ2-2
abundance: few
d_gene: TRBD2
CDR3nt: TGCAGTGCTTCCTTTAGCGGGGGGTACACCGGGGAGCTGTTTTTT
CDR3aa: CSASFSGGYTGELFF

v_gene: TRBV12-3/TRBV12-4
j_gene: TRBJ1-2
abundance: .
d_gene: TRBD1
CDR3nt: TGTGCCAGCAGTTTGGATCAGGGGGTGAGAGGCTACACCTTC
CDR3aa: CASSLDQGVRGYTF

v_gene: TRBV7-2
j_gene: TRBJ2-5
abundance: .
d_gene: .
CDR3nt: TGTGCCAGCAGCCGAGAACGGACAGAAGAAGAGACCCAGTACTTC
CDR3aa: CASSRERTEEETQYF

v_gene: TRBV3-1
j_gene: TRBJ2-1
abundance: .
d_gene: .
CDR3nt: TGTGCCAGCGGGGGTGGAGCCAAGGAGACCCAGTTCTTC
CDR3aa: CASGGGAKETQFF

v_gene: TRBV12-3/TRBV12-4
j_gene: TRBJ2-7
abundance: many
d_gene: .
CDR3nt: TGTGCCAGCAGTTTAAGACAGACCGATGTGGAGCAGTACTTC
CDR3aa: CASSLRQTDVEQYF

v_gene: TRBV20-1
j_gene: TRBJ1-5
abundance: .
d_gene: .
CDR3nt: TGCAGTGCCAGCCACTCAAGGGGGAATCAGCCCCAGCATTTT
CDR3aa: CSASHSRGNQPQHF

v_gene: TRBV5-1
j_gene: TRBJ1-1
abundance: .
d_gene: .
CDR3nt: TGCGCCAGCAGCTTGCCCGGGCCTCGGGCTTTCTTT
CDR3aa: CASSLPGPRAFF

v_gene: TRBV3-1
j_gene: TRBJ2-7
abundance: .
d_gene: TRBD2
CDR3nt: TGTGCCAGCAGCCGAGACCCACTAGCGGGGGAGTCCTACGAGCAGTACTTC
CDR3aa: CASSRDPLAGESYEQYF

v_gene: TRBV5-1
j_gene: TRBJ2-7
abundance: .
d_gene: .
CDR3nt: TGCGCCAGCAGCCGCCGGGGGGCCACCTTCTACGAGCAGTACTTC
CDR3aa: CASSRRGATFYEQYF

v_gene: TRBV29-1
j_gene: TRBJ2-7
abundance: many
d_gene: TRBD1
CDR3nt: TGCAGCGTTGGTTTTTACGGGACAGGGGGGTACGAGCAGTACTTC
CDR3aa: CSVGFYGTGGYEQYF

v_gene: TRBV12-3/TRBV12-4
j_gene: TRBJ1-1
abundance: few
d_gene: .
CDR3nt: TGTGCCAGCAGTTCTGTTTATTCCATGCACACTGAAGCTTTCTTT
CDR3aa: CASSSVYSMHTEAFF

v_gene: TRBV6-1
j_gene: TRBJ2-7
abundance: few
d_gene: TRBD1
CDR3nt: TGTGCCAGCAACCGGGACAGCGAACAATCCTACGAGCAGTACTTC
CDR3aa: CASNRDSEQSYEQYF

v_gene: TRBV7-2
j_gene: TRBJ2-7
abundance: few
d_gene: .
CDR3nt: TGTGCCAGCTGCTTTGGGGATCCCTACGAGCAGTACTTC
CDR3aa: CASCFGDPYEQYF

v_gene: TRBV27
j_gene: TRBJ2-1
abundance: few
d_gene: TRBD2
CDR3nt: TGTGCCAGCAGTTTATCGGGACTAGCCAATTACAATGAGCAGTTCTTC
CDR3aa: CASSLSGLANYNEQFF

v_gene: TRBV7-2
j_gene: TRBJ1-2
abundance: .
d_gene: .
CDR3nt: TGTGCCAGCAGCTTAGACGGCGACCTACGTGTATTAAGGGGCTACACCTTC
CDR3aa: CASSLDGDLRVLRGYTF

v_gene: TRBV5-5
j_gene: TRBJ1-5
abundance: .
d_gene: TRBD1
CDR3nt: TGTGCCAGCAACCCGGACAGGGTAGCGGGGCCCCAGCATTTT
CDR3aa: CASNPDRVAGPQHF

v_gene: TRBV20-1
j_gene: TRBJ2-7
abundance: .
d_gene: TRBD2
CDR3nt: TGCAGTGCTGGGACTAGCGGGGTATACGAGTACTTC
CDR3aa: CSAGTSGVYEYF

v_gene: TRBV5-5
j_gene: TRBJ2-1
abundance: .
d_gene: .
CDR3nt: TGTGCCAGCAGCTTGGGAGGTCCCGTATGGAATGAGCAGTTCTTC
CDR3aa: CASSLGGPVWNEQFF

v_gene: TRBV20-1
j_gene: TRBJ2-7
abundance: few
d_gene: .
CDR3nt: TGCAGTGCTAGAATGGGCAGTCCATCCGACGAGCAGTACTTC
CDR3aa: CSARMGSPSDEQYF

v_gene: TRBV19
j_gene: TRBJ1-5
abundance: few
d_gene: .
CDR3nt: TGTGCCAGTAGTCGGAAAGGGGCCAGTAGCAATCAGCCCCAGCATTTT
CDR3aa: CASSRKGASSNQPQHF

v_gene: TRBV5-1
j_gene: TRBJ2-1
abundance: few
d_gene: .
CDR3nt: TGCGCCAGCGCACTCGCTCTTCCGTACAATGAGCAGTTCTTC
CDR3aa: CASALALPYNEQFF

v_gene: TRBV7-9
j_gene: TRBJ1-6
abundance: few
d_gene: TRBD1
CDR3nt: TGTGCCAGCGGACAGGGGGCATATTCACCCCTCCACTTT
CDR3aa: CASGQGAYSPLHF

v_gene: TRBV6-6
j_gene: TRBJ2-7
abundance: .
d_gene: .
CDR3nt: TGTGCCAGCAGGACGACAGGAGCCGACTCCTACGAGCAGTACTTC
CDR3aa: CASRTTGADSYEQYF

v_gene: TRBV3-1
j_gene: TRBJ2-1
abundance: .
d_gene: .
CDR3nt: TGTGCCAGCAGCCAAGATCACGGTGGCCACAATGAGCAGTTCTTC
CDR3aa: CASSQDHGGHNEQFF

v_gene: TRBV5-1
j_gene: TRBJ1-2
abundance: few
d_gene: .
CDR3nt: TGCGCCAGCAGCTTAACCGACAGCCCCTATGGCTACACCTTC
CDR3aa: CASSLTDSPYGYTF

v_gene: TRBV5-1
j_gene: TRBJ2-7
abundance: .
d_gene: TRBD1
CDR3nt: TGCGCCAGCAGCTTGGGTTCGGGACAGATCTACGAGCAGTACTTC
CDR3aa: CASSLGSGQIYEQYF

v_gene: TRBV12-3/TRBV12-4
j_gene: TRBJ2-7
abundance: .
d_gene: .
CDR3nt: TGTGCCAGCAGTTTCACCGGGACACCCTACGAGCAGTACTTC
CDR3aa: CASSFTGTPYEQYF

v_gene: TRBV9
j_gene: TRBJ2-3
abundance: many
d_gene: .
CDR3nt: TGTGCCAGCAGCGCGACAGAGGATTCAGATACGCAGTATTTT
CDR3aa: CASSATEDSDTQYF

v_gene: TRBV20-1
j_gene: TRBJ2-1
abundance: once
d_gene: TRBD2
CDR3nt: TGCAGTGCGCCGACTAGCTGGTCGGAAGAGACCCAGTTCTTC
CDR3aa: CSAPTSWSEETQFF

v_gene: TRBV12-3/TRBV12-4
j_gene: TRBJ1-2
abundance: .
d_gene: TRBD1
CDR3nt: TGTGCCAGCAGCCCCGGGACAGGGGCCGCCCGTCAGAAGGGTTACACCTTC
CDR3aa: CASSPGTGAARQKGYTF

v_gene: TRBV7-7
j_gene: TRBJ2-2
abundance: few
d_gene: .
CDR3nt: TGTGCCAGCAGCGCGTACGCGGGCGGGGAGCTGTTTTTT
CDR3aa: CASSAYAGGELFF

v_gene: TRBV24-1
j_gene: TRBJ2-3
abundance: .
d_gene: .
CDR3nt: TGTGCCACCGCGCGGGGCTTGAGAGATACGCAGTATTTT
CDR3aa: CATARGLRDTQYF

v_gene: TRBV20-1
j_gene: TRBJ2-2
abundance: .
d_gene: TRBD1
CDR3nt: TGCAGTGCTAGAGATCCGAGACAGGGGACCGGGGAGCTGTTTTTT
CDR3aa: CSARDPRQGTGELFF